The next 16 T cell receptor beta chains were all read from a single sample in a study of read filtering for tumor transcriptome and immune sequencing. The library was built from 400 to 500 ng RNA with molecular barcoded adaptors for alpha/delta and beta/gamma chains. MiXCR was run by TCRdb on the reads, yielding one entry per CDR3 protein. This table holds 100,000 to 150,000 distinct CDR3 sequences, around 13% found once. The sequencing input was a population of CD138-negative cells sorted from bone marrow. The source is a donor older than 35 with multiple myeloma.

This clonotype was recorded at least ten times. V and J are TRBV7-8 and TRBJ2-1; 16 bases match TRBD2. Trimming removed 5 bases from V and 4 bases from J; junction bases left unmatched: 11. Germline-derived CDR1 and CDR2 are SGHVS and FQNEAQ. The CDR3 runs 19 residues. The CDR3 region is CASSHGGTSGRASYNEQFF. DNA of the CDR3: TGTGCCAGCAGCCATGGGGGGACTAGCGGGAGGGCGTCGTACAATGAGCAGTTCTTC.

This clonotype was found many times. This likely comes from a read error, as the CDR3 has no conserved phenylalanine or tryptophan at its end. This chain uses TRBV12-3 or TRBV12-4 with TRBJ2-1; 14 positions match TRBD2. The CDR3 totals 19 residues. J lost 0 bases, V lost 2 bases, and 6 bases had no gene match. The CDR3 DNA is TGTGCCAGCAGTTTAAGGACTAGCGGGAGGCCTCGCTCCTACAATGAGCAGTTCCTC. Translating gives CASSLRTSGRPRSYNEQFL.

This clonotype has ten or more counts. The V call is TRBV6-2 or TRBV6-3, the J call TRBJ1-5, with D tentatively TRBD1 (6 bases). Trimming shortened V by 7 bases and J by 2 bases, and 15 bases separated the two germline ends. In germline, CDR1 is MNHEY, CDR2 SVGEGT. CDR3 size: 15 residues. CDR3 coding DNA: TGTGCCAGCACTGACAGGAGAGAAGGCAATCAGCCCCAGCATTTT. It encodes CASTDRREGNQPQHF.

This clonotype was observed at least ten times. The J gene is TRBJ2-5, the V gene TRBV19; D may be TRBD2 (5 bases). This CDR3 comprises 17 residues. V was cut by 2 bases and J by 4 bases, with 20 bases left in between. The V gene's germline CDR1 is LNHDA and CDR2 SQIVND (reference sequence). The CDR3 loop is CASSITRPWGDGETQYF. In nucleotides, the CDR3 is TGTGCCAGTAGTATAACCCGTCCATGGGGAGATGGAGAGACCCAGTACTTC. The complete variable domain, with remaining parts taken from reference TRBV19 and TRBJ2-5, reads DGGITQSPKYLFRKEGQNVTLSCEQNLNHDAMYWYRQDPGQGLRLIYYSQIVNDFQKGDIAEGYSVSREKKESFPLTVTSAQKNPTAFYLCASSITRPWGDGETQYFGPGTRLLVL.

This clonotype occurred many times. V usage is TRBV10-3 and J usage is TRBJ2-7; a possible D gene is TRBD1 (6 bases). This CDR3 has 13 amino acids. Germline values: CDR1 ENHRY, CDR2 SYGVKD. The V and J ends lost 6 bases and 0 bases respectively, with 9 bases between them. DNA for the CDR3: TGTGCCATCAGCCAGGGGAGCTCCTACGAGCAGTACTTC. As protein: CAISQGSSYEQYF.

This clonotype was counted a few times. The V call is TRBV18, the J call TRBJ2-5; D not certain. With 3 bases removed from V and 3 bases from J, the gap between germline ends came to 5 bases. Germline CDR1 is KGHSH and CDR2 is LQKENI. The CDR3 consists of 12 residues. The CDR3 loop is CASSPWKETQYF. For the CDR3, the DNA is TGTGCCAGCTCACCCTGGAAAGAGACCCAGTACTTC.

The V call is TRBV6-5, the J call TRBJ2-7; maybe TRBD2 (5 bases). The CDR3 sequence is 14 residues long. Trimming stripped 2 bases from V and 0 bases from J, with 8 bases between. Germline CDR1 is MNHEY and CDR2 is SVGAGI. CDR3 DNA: TGTGCCAGCAGTTACACGAGGGACTCCTACGAGCAGTACTTC. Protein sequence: CASSYTRDSYEQYF.

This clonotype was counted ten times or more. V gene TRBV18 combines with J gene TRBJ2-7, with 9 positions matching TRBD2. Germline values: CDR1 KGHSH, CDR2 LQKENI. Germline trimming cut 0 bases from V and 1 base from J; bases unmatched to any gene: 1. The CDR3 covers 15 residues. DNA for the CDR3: TGTGCCAGCTCACCACCCCTAGCGGGGTCCTACGAGCAGTACTTC. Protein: CASSPPLAGSYEQYF.

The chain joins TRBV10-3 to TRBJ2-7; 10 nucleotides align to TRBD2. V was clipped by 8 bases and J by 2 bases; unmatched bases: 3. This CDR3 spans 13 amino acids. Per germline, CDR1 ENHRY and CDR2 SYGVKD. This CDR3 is CAIRTSGTYEQYF. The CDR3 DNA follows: TGTGCCATCCGGACTAGCGGTACCTACGAGCAGTACTTC.

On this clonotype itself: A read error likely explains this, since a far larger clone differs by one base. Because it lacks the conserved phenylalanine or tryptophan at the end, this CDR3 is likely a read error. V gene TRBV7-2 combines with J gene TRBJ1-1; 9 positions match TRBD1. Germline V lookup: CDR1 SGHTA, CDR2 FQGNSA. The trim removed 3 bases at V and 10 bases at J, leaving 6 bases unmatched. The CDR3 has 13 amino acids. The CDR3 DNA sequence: TGTGCCAGCAGCTTCTTAACAGGGGGCAGAGCTTTCTTA. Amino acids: CASSFLTGGRAFL.

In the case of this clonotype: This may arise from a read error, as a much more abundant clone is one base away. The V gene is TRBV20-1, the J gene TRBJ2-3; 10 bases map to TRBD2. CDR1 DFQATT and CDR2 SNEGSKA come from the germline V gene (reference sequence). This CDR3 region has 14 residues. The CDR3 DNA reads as TGCTGTGCTAGAGGGACTAGCGTCACAGATACGCAGTATTTT. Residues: CCARGTSVTDTQYF.

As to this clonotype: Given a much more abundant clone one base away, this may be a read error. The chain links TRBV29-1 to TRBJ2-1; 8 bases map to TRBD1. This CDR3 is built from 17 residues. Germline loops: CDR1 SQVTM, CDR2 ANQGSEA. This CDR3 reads CNVDPPGGPLTYNERFF. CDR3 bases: TGCAACGTTGACCCCCCAGGGGGCCCCCTAACTTACAATGAGCGGTTCTTC.

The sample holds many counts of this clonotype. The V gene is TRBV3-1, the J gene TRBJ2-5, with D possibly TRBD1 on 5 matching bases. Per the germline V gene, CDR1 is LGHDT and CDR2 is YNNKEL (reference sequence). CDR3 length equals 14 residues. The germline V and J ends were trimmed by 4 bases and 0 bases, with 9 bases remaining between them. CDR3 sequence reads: CASSRDSYQETQYF. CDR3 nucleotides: TGTGCCAGCAGCCGAGACAGTTACCAAGAGACCCAGTACTTC.

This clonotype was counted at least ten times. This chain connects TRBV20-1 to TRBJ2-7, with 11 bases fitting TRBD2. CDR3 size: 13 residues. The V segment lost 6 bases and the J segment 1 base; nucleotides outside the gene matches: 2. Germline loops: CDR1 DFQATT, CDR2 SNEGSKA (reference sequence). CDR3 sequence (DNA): TGCAGTGCAATAGCGGGAGGGTCCTACGAGCAGTACTTC. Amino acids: CSAIAGGSYEQYF.

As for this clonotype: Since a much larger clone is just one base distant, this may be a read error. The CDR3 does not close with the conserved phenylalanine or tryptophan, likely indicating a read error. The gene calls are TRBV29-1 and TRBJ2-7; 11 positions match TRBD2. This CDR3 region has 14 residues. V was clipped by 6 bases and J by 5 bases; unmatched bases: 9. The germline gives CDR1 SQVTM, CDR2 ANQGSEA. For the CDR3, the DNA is TGCAGCGTCCTCGTAGCGGGAGGGCCCCACGAGCAGTACTCC. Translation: CSVLVAGGPHEQYS.

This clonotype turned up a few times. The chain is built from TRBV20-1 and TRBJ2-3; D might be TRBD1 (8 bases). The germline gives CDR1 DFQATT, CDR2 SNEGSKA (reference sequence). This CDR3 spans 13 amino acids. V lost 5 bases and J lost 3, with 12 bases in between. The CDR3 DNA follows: TGCAGTGCTCCACAGGGGGGGACAGATACGCAGTATTTT. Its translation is CSAPQGGTDTQYF.